The sequence of this T cell receptor (beta chain) was determined in a study of cytomegalovirus exposure and HLA in healthy donors. On the study more broadly: About 85 million unique TCR sequences came from HLA-typed donors in an early release. Broader study findings: According to an earlier analysis, most TCR beta V segments yielded productive rearrangements about 90% or about 30% of the time.

The PCR made use of 60 Vbeta and 13 Jbeta primers. Methods used by the authors: A later analysis tallied approximately 78 million unique TCR beta chains, approximately 11 million of them shared. Clones were sequenced by immunoSEQ multiplex PCR, and TCRdb holds only the in-frame ones, with some missing. V and J calls and clone size follow that table, whereas D and trimming were derived from the DNA. Here the sample spans about 130,000 clones, 77% being singletons. On this clone itself: Its antigen is as yet unknown.

Germline CDR1 is SGHRS and CDR2 is YFSETQ. This CDR3 is 13 amino acids long. V gave up 4 bases and J gave up 5 bases, with 12 bases separating them. The gene calls are TRBV5-1 and TRBJ2-5, with D maybe TRBD1 (5 bases). Sample: PBMCs. The source is a woman aged 40 to 55 in good health and CMV-seropositive. CDR3 amino acids: CASSPRVGETQYF. The CDR3, as DNA: TGCGCCAGCAGCCCCAGGGTAGGGGAGACCCAGTACTTC.